The present entry profiles one TCR beta chain with its context. Sequencing used immunoSEQ multiplex PCR; TCRdb keeps in-frame clones, though not all of them. The table records approximately 60,000 clones, about four fifths of them present only once. The source of the sample is a study of OX40 agonist ivuxolimab in advanced cancers. Whole-study context: Dose-escalation subjects each had hepatocellular carcinoma, melanoma, renal cell or head and neck cancer.

Germline-derived CDR1 and CDR2 are SGHAT and FQNNGV. V shed 4 bases and J shed 2 bases, with 15 bases lying between them. There are 15 residues in the CDR3. The sample consisted of CD4+ or CD8+ T cells sorted from blood, taken in a trial of the OX40 agonist ivuxolimab. J is TRBJ2-7 and V is TRBV11-2; TRBD1 or TRBD2 may be the D gene (5 bases each). The sequence was collected from an adult with an advanced solid tumor such as melanoma, head and neck, liver or kidney cancer. CDR3 region: CASSSLSWDPYEQYF. The DNA of the CDR3 is TGTGCCAGCAGCTCACTCAGCTGGGACCCCTACGAGCAGTACTTC.